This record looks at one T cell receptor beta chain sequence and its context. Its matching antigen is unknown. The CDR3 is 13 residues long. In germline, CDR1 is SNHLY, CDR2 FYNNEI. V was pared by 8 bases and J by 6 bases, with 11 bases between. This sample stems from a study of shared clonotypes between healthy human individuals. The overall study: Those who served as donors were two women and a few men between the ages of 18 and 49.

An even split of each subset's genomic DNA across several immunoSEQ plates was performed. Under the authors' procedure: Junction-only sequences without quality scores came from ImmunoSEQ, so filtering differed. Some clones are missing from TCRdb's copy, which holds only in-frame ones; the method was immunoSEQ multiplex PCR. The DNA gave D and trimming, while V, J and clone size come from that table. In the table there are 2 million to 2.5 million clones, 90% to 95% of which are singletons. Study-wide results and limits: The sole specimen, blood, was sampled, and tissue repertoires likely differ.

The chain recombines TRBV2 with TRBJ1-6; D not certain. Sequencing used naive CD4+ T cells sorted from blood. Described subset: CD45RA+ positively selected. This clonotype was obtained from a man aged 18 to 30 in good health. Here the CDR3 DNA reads TGTGCCAGCGGGAGGGCCACTAATTCACCCCTCCACTTT. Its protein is CASGRATNSPLHF.